This TCR beta chain was identified in a study of blood T cell repertoires in COVID-19. The protocol was immunoSEQ multiplex PCR, while the TCRdb copy is restricted to in-frame clones and leaves out a portion. The table records 250,000 to 300,000 clones, about four fifths of them present only once. V gave up 2 bases and J gave up 4 bases; unmatched junction bases: 2. Germline V gene lookup returns CDR1 LNHDA and CDR2 SQIVND (reference sequence). This CDR3 has 13 residues. The receptor's source is a man aged 40-50 years who had been exposed to COVID-19. The chain recombines TRBV19 with TRBJ2-7, with 7 bases matching TRBD2. Sequencing used PBMCs or T cells enriched from blood (not recorded which). The CDR3 reads CASSIIAGYEQYF. DNA of the CDR3: TGTGCCAGTAGTATAATAGCGGGTTACGAGCAGTACTTC.